This T cell receptor beta chain was profiled in a study of blood T cell repertoires in COVID-19 (dated by TCRdb to 2020 to 2021). In terms of the full investigation: The collaborator samples originated in the United States, Italy and Spain and spanned the acute and convalescent phases of COVID-19. Where available, HLA class I and class II types were obtained from metadata supplied by the sample provider rather than from assay-based typing. Sample metadata almost always included a de-identified subject ID, COVID-19 status, age in years and sex. Samples came from the ongoing ImmuneRACE study (first 160 participants) plus 1,254 subjects from 6 global collaborators. A freely available public database, intended as a resource for researchers studying the immune response to SARS-CoV-2, is where the repertoires were released. The prospective study material was composed of cDNA or gDNA derived from T cells, B-cell-depleted T cells, or PBMCs. Deeply sampled blood TCRbeta repertoires from subjects exposed to, actively infected with, or recovered from COVID-19 were included in the dataset.

A word on this clone: This receptor's antigen is unknown. The input lacks base qualities; no much larger clone sits a single base away.

Each collaborating institution followed its own protocols to collect whole blood in K2EDTA tubes. For TCRbeta analysis, collaborators shipped samples in one of three forms: frozen whole blood, isolated PBMCs, or DNA extracted from either of those sample types. The germline V gene (reference sequence) supplies CDR1 LNHDA and CDR2 SQIVND. Measured from the cysteine to the phenylalanine, the CDR3 is 16 residues long. CDR3 DNA is the only sequence kept; it has 48 bases, read in frame from the first base. The V end loses 2 bases and the J end loses 2 bases, and a stretch of 15 bases separates them. The full study reports these points: The amount of clinical and demographic metadata varied by source and participant and was provided uncurated.

The immunoSEQ Assay, a bias-controlled multiplex PCR, was used to amplify TCRbeta CDR3 regions from genomic DNA. The authors processed their data as follows. The number of nucleated cells in each sample was estimated from the amplification of reference gene primers within the assay. Sequence reads were collapsed and filtered to measure the absolute abundance of every unique TCRbeta CDR3 rearrangement. Productive Simpson clonality was computed per sample as the square root of Simpson's diversity index over productive rearrangements. TCRdb limited this immuneACCESS table to in-frame rearrangements with V and J called. A share of clones is missing; checked studies link under half to unresolved V genes, and the rest is unexplained. The DNA was the basis for D and trimming; V, J and clone size are from that table. The sample table holds about 160,000 clones, of which almost 85% were seen once. Together, the top ten hold roughly 13% of the sample.

The specimen was peripheral blood. This sequence was found in a man younger than 30 with active or convalescent COVID-19. Recombination linked TRBV19 to TRBJ1-1, and TRBD1 may be the D gene, going by 6 matching bases. The CDR3 reads CASSINSGHLNTEAFF. The DNA is TGTGCCAGTAGTATAAATTCGGGACACCTAAACACTGAAGCTTTCTTT.